This is a list of T cell receptor beta chains from one sample in a study of blood T cell repertoires in COVID-19. Here immunoSEQ multiplex PCR was the method, and the copy in TCRdb shows in-frame clones only, minus some. Altogether fewer than 250,000 clones are present, nearly 90% being singletons, with the ten largest covering 10% to 12%. The sample was PBMCs or T cells enriched from blood (not recorded which). Source of these receptors: a man between 25 and 39 years old who had recovered from COVID-19. CDR3s include the opening cysteine and the closing phenylalanine or tryptophan. Each record gives: clone size, V gene, D gene, J gene, CDR3 DNA, CDR3 protein. The D gene is left open where the match is weak. The listing skips clone size in some rows; elsewhere it reads once, few, many or a size class.

clone_size: .
v_call: TRBV27
d_call: .
j_call: TRBJ1-5
cdr3_nt: TGTGCCAGCAGTTTACGTGGCACCAGCAATCAGCCCCAGCATTTT
cdr3_aa: CASSLRGTSNQPQHF

clone_size: .
v_call: TRBV19
d_call: TRBD2
j_call: TRBJ2-3
cdr3_nt: TGTGCCAGTAGTATAATAACTAGCGGGAGGCAGTATTTT
cdr3_aa: CASSIITSGRQYF

clone_size: .
v_call: TRBV7-2
d_call: .
j_call: TRBJ1-3
cdr3_nt: TGTGCCAGCAGCGAAACAGGGTCTGATGGAAACACCATATATTTT
cdr3_aa: CASSETGSDGNTIYF

clone_size: few
v_call: TRBV7-2
d_call: TRBD1
j_call: TRBJ2-5
cdr3_nt: TGTGCCAGCAGCTTATCGACAGGGGAGACCCAGTACTTC
cdr3_aa: CASSLSTGETQYF

clone_size: once
v_call: TRBV5-1
d_call: TRBD1
j_call: TRBJ1-1
cdr3_nt: TGCGCCAGCAGCTTGCCCCCGGACAGGGTTCGAACTGAAGCTTTCTTT
cdr3_aa: CASSLPPDRVRTEAFF

clone_size: few
v_call: TRBV19
d_call: .
j_call: TRBJ1-5
cdr3_nt: TGTGCCAGTAGTCAGACAGGTTATAGCAATCAGCCCCAGCATTTT
cdr3_aa: CASSQTGYSNQPQHF

clone_size: .
v_call: TRBV9
d_call: .
j_call: TRBJ1-2
cdr3_nt: TGTGCCAGCAGCGTACCAGGTTCCTATGGCTACACCTTC
cdr3_aa: CASSVPGSYGYTF

clone_size: .
v_call: TRBV6-6
d_call: .
j_call: TRBJ2-1
cdr3_nt: TGTGCCAGCACCCAGAGGCTTAGTGAGCAGTTCTTC
cdr3_aa: CASTQRLSEQFF

clone_size: few
v_call: TRBV9
d_call: TRBD1
j_call: TRBJ1-2
cdr3_nt: TGTGCCAGCAGCGTAGACTTCCTCGGGACAGGGGGCTATGGCTACACCTTC
cdr3_aa: CASSVDFLGTGGYGYTF

clone_size: .
v_call: TRBV11-3
d_call: .
j_call: TRBJ2-1
cdr3_nt: TGTGCCAGCAGCTTAGTCCCTTACAATGAGCAGTTCTTC
cdr3_aa: CASSLVPYNEQFF

clone_size: .
v_call: TRBV4-2
d_call: TRBD1
j_call: TRBJ1-5
cdr3_nt: TGTGCCAGCAGCCAAACAGGACAGGGAAATCAGCCCCAGCATTTT
cdr3_aa: CASSQTGQGNQPQHF

clone_size: .
v_call: TRBV24-1
d_call: TRBD1
j_call: TRBJ1-5
cdr3_nt: TGTGCCACCTCACAGGGGGCTTATCAGCCCCAGCATTTT
cdr3_aa: CATSQGAYQPQHF

clone_size: .
v_call: TRBV4-1
d_call: TRBD1
j_call: TRBJ2-6
cdr3_nt: TGCGCCAGCAGCCAGATACCGGGACAGCTGTACTATCGCTCTGGGGCCAACGTCCTGACTTTC
cdr3_aa: CASSQIPGQLYYRSGANVLTF

clone_size: .
v_call: TRBV28
d_call: .
j_call: TRBJ1-5
cdr3_nt: TGTGCCAGCAGTCCCTCCAATCAGCCCCAGCATTTT
cdr3_aa: CASSPSNQPQHF

clone_size: .
v_call: TRBV3-1/TRBV3-2
d_call: TRBD2
j_call: TRBJ2-7
cdr3_nt: TGTGCCAGCAGCCAAGGTCCTAGCGGGGTCGTGGAGCAGTACTTC
cdr3_aa: CASSQGPSGVVEQYF

clone_size: .
v_call: TRBV7-4
d_call: .
j_call: TRBJ2-2
cdr3_nt: TGTGCCAGCAACAAAAAGAGACTCACCGGGGAGCTGTTTTTT
cdr3_aa: CASNKKRLTGELFF

clone_size: .
v_call: TRBV24-1
d_call: TRBD2
j_call: TRBJ2-2
cdr3_nt: TGTGCCACCAAAGGACTAGCGAACACCGGGGAGCTGTTTTTT
cdr3_aa: CATKGLANTGELFF

clone_size: .
v_call: TRBV7-9
d_call: .
j_call: TRBJ1-5
cdr3_nt: TGTGCCAGCAGCTTAGAAGGGGCAGGAGGCAATCAGCCCCAGCATTTT
cdr3_aa: CASSLEGAGGNQPQHF

clone_size: .
v_call: TRBV6-5
d_call: .
j_call: TRBJ1-5
cdr3_nt: TGTGCCAGCAGCCCCGCCGGGGGAGATCAGCCCCAGCATTTT
cdr3_aa: CASSPAGGDQPQHF

clone_size: .
v_call: TRBV10-3
d_call: .
j_call: TRBJ2-7
cdr3_nt: TGTGCCATCGAGGACATTGCGTCCTACGAGCAGTACTTC
cdr3_aa: CAIEDIASYEQYF

clone_size: .
v_call: TRBV25-1
d_call: .
j_call: TRBJ2-7
cdr3_nt: TGTGCCAGCAGTGAAGAGGAGAGCTCCTACGAGCAGTACTTC
cdr3_aa: CASSEEESSYEQYF

clone_size: .
v_call: TRBV7-9
d_call: .
j_call: TRBJ2-7
cdr3_nt: TGTGCCAGCAGCACCACTCCGTGGGAGCAGTACTTC
cdr3_aa: CASSTTPWEQYF

clone_size: .
v_call: TRBV30
d_call: .
j_call: TRBJ1-2
cdr3_nt: TGTGCCTGGAGTTTCGCAGGCTATGGCTACACCTTC
cdr3_aa: CAWSFAGYGYTF

clone_size: once
v_call: TRBV4-1
d_call: .
j_call: TRBJ2-7
cdr3_nt: TGCGCCAGCAGCCAAGACAGGGCAGAATTCTACGAGCAGTACTTC
cdr3_aa: CASSQDRAEFYEQYF

clone_size: .
v_call: TRBV6-2/TRBV6-3
d_call: .
j_call: TRBJ1-5
cdr3_nt: TGTGCCAGCAGTTACTCGGGAGGGGCGAAGAACAATCAGCCCCAGCATTTT
cdr3_aa: CASSYSGGAKNNQPQHF

clone_size: .
v_call: TRBV7-9
d_call: TRBD1
j_call: TRBJ2-7
cdr3_nt: TGTGCCAGCAGCCCTCGTTGGGACAGAGCCTACGAGCAGTACTTC
cdr3_aa: CASSPRWDRAYEQYF

clone_size: .
v_call: TRBV4-1
d_call: TRBD2
j_call: TRBJ2-1
cdr3_nt: TGCGCCAGCAGCCAAGAGGCACTAGCGGGAGGCCGCAATGAGCAGTTCTTC
cdr3_aa: CASSQEALAGGRNEQFF

clone_size: .
v_call: TRBV29-1
d_call: TRBD1
j_call: TRBJ1-5
cdr3_nt: TGCAGCGTCCGACAGGGAAATAGCAATCAGCCCCAGCATTTT
cdr3_aa: CSVRQGNSNQPQHF

clone_size: few
v_call: TRBV4-1
d_call: TRBD2
j_call: TRBJ2-7
cdr3_nt: TGCGCCAGCAGCCTCGGGGTGAGCGGGAGAGGCGAGCAGTACTTC
cdr3_aa: CASSLGVSGRGEQYF

clone_size: .
v_call: TRBV11-2
d_call: .
j_call: TRBJ2-3
cdr3_nt: TGTGCCAGCAGCTTAGCCCCGGCGGGCGGGCAATATTTT
cdr3_aa: CASSLAPAGGQYF

clone_size: few
v_call: TRBV3-1/TRBV3-2
d_call: .
j_call: TRBJ1-1
cdr3_nt: TGTGCCAGCAGCCAATTCACGTCGGGGATCGCTGAAGCTTTCTTT
cdr3_aa: CASSQFTSGIAEAFF

clone_size: .
v_call: TRBV14
d_call: .
j_call: TRBJ2-3
cdr3_nt: TGTGCCAGCAGCCAAGTCGGGGTCGGCACAGATACGCAGTATTTT
cdr3_aa: CASSQVGVGTDTQYF

clone_size: .
v_call: TRBV24-1
d_call: TRBD1
j_call: TRBJ2-7
cdr3_nt: TGTGCCACCAGTGCGGGACAGACCTACGAGCAGTACTTC
cdr3_aa: CATSAGQTYEQYF

clone_size: .
v_call: TRBV7-9
d_call: TRBD2
j_call: TRBJ2-7
cdr3_nt: TGTGCCAGCAGCACCTCGACTAGCCCTTACGAGCAGTACTTC
cdr3_aa: CASSTSTSPYEQYF

clone_size: .
v_call: TRBV6-2/TRBV6-3
d_call: .
j_call: TRBJ2-3
cdr3_nt: TGTGCCAGCGGTTTCAACACAGATACGCAGTATTTT
cdr3_aa: CASGFNTDTQYF

clone_size: .
v_call: TRBV3-1/TRBV3-2
d_call: .
j_call: TRBJ2-5
cdr3_nt: TGTGCCAGCAGCCAAGATGGGGCGGGGCGGTACCAAGAGACCCAGTACTTC
cdr3_aa: CASSQDGAGRYQETQYF

clone_size: .
v_call: TRBV7-2
d_call: .
j_call: TRBJ1-6
cdr3_nt: TGTGCCAGCAGCTTACACGGAGGACCGCCATATAATTCACCCCTCCACTTT
cdr3_aa: CASSLHGGPPYNSPLHF

clone_size: .
v_call: TRBV11-2
d_call: TRBD1
j_call: TRBJ1-2
cdr3_nt: TGTGCCAGCAACCAGGACAGGGAAGGACGAAACTATGGCTACACCTTC
cdr3_aa: CASNQDREGRNYGYTF

clone_size: .
v_call: TRBV12-5
d_call: TRBD1
j_call: TRBJ1-1
cdr3_nt: TGTGCTAGTGGGCGAAGGACAGGGGGGGGGAACACTGAAGCTTTCTTT
cdr3_aa: CASGRRTGGGNTEAFF

clone_size: .
v_call: TRBV6-5
d_call: TRBD1
j_call: TRBJ2-3
cdr3_nt: TGTGCCAGCAGCGGACAGGCCGGCGATACGCAGTATTTT
cdr3_aa: CASSGQAGDTQYF

clone_size: .
v_call: TRBV7-9
d_call: .
j_call: TRBJ1-1
cdr3_nt: TGTGCCAGCAGCGCGCCGACAGGTACTGGGAACACTGAAGCTTTCTTT
cdr3_aa: CASSAPTGTGNTEAFF

clone_size: .
v_call: TRBV7-9
d_call: .
j_call: TRBJ2-7
cdr3_nt: TGTGCCAGCAGCTTATCTCGCGAGCAGTACTTC
cdr3_aa: CASSLSREQYF

clone_size: .
v_call: TRBV29-1
d_call: TRBD1
j_call: TRBJ2-1
cdr3_nt: TGCAGCGTTGCTAAATTTGAAGGACAGGGCCCCTACAATGAGCAGTTCTTC
cdr3_aa: CSVAKFEGQGPYNEQFF

clone_size: .
v_call: TRBV9
d_call: TRBD2
j_call: TRBJ2-3
cdr3_nt: TGTGCCAGCAGGGCGTTGGCGGGAGGGACAGATACGCAGTATTTT
cdr3_aa: CASRALAGGTDTQYF

clone_size: .
v_call: TRBV2
d_call: .
j_call: TRBJ1-5
cdr3_nt: TGTGCCAGCAGTGGAATGACAGAAAATCAGCCCCAGCATTTT
cdr3_aa: CASSGMTENQPQHF

clone_size: .
v_call: TRBV12-5
d_call: .
j_call: TRBJ1-1
cdr3_nt: TGTGCTAGTGGTTTGGGGGCAGGTAACACTGAAGCTTTCTTT
cdr3_aa: CASGLGAGNTEAFF

clone_size: .
v_call: TRBV6-2/TRBV6-3
d_call: .
j_call: TRBJ1-5
cdr3_nt: TGTGCCAGCAGTTACTCGGAGTATAGCAATCAGCCCCAGCATTTT
cdr3_aa: CASSYSEYSNQPQHF

clone_size: .
v_call: TRBV6-5
d_call: .
j_call: TRBJ1-4
cdr3_nt: TGTGCCAGCAGTTCGGTGGGCCAGTATAATGAAAAACTGTTTTTT
cdr3_aa: CASSSVGQYNEKLFF